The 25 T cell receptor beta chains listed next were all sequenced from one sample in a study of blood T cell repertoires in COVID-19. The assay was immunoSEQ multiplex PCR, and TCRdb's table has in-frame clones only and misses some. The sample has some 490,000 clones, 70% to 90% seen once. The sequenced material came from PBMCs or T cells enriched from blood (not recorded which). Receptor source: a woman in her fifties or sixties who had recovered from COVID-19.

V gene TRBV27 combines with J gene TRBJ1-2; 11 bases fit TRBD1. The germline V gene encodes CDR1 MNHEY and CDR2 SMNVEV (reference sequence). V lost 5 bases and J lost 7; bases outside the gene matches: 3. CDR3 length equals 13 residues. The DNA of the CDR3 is TGTGCCAGCAGTCCGGGACAGGGGGTTGGCTACACCTTC. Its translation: CASSPGQGVGYTF.

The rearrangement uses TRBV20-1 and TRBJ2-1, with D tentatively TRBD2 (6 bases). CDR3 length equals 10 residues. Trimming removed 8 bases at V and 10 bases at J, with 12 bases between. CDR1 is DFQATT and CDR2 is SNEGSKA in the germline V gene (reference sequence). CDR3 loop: CSTSRGEQFF. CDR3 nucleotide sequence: TGCAGTACGTCTCGGGGGGAGCAGTTCTTC.

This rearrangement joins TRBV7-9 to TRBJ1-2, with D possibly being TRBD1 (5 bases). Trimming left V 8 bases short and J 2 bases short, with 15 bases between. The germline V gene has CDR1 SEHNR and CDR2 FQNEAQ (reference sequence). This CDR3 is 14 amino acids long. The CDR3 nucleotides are TGTGCCAGCGGGTCGGGACTAAAAAACTATGGCTACACCTTC. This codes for CASGSGLKNYGYTF.

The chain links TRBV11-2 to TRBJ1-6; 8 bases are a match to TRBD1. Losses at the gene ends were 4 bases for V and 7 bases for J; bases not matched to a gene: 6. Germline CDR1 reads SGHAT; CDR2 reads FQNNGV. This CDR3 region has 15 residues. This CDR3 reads CASSSQGASNSPLHF. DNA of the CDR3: TGTGCCAGCAGCTCCCAGGGGGCCTCGAATTCACCCCTCCACTTT.

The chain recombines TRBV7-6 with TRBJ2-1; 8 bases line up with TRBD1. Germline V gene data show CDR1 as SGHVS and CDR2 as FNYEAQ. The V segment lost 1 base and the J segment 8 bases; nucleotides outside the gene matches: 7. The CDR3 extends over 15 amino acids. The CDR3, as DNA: TGTGCCAGCAGCTTAGTCAGGGACAGGTTTGATGAGCAGTTCTTC. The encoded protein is CASSLVRDRFDEQFF.

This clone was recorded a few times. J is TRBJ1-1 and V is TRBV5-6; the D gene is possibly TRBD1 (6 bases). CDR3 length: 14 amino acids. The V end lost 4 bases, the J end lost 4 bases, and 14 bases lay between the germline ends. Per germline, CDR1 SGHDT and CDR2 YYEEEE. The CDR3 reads CASSGLQGTTEAFF. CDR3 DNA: TGTGCCAGCAGCGGCCTACAGGGAACCACTGAAGCTTTCTTT. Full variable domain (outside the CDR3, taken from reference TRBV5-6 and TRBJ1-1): DAGVTQSPTHLIKTRGQQVTLRCSPKSGHDTVSWYQQALGQGPQFIFQYYEEEERQRGNFPDRFSGHQFPNYSSELNVNALLLGDSALYLCASSGLQGTTEAFFGQGTRLTVV.

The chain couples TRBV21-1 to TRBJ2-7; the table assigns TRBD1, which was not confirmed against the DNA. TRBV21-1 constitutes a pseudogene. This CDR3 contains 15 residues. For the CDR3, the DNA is TGTGCCAGCAGCAGCATTTGGACAGCCGCCGACGAGCAGTACTTC. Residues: CASSSIWTAADEQYF.

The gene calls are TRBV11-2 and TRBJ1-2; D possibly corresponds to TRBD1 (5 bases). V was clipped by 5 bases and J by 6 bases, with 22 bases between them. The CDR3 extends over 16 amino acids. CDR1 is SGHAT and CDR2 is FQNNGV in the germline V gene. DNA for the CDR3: TGTGCCAGCAGCCCTAGTGGAGTGGGGGAGGCAAATGGCTACACCTTC. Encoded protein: CASSPSGVGEANGYTF.

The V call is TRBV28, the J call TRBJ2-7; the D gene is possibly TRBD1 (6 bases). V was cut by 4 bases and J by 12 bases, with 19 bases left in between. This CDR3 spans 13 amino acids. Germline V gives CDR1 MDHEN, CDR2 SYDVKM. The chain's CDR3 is CASSSYRTERTYV. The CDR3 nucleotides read TGTGCCAGCAGTTCCTATCGGACAGAAAGGACGTACGTC.

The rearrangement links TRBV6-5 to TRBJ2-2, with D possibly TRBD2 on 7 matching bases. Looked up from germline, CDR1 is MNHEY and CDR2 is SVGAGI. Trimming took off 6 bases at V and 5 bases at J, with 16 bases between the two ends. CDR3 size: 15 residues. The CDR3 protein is CASRQGREGTGELFF. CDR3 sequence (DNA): TGTGCCAGCAGGCAGGGGAGGGAGGGAACCGGGGAGCTGTTTTTT.

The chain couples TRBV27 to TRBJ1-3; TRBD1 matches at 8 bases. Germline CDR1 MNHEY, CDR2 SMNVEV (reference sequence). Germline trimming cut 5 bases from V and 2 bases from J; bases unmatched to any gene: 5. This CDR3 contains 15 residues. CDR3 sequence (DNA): TGTGCCAGCAGTATCGACAGGGGCCCTGGAAACACCATATATTTT. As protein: CASSIDRGPGNTIYF.

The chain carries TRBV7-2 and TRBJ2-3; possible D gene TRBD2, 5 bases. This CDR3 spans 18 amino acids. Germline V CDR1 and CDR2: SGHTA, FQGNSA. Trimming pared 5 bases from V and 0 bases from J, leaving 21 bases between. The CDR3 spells CASSPPPWASYSTDTQYF. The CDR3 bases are TGTGCCAGCAGCCCCCCCCCTTGGGCTAGCTATAGCACAGATACGCAGTATTTT.

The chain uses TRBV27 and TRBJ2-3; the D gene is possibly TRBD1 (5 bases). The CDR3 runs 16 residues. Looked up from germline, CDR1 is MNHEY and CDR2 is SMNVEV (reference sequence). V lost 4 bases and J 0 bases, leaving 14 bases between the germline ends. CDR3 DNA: TGTGCCAGCAGTTCGTGGGGCGCAGGGAGCACAGATACGCAGTATTTT. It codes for CASSSWGAGSTDTQYF.

The CDR3 sequence: CASSHRTGASMNTEAFF. As DNA, the CDR3 is TGTGCCAGTAGCCACCGGACAGGGGCCTCCATGAACACTGAAGCTTTCTTT. The chain employs TRBV19 and TRBJ1-1, with TRBD1 matching over 9 bases. This CDR3 is 17 amino acids long. The J segment lost 0 bases and the V segment lost 6 bases, leaving 11 bases of the junction unmatched. Germline assignment: CDR1 LNHDA and CDR2 SQIVND (reference sequence).

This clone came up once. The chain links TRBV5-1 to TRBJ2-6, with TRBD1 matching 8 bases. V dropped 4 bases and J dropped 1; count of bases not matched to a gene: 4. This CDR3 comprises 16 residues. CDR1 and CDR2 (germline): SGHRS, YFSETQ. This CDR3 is CASSPQGASGANVLTF. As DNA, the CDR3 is TGCGCCAGCAGCCCCCAGGGGGCATCTGGGGCCAACGTCCTGACTTTC.

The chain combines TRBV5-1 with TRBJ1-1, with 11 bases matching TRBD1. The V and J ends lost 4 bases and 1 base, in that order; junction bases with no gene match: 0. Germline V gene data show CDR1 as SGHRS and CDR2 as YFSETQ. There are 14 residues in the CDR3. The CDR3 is CASSGTGGNTEAFF. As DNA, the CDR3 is TGCGCCAGCAGCGGGACAGGGGGGAACACTGAAGCTTTCTTT.

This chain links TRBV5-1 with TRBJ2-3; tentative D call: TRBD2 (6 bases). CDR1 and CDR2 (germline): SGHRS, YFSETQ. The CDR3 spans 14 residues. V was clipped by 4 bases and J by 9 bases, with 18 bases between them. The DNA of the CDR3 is TGCGCCAGCAGCGCGGCCCCCCCGGGGGAGACGCAGTATTTT. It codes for CASSAAPPGETQYF.

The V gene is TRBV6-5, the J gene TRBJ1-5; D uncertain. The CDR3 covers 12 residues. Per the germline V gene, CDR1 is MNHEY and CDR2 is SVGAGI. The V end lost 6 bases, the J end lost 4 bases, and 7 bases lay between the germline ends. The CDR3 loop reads CASSRVNQPQHF. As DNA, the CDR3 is TGTGCCAGCAGCCGGGTAAATCAGCCCCAGCATTTT.

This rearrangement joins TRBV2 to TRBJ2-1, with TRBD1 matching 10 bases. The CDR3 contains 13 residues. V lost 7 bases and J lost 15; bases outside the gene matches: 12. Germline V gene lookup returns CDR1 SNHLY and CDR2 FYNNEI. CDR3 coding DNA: TGTGCCAGCACCCTGAACGACAGGGGGCAGGGGTTCTTC. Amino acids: CASTLNDRGQGFF.

The CDR3 reads CASSLETGRYQETQYF. The CDR3 bases are TGTGCCAGCAGCTTAGAGACAGGGAGGTACCAAGAGACCCAGTACTTC. The chain joins TRBV11-2 to TRBJ2-5, with D possibly being TRBD1 (7 bases). The CDR3 totals 16 residues. V lost 0 bases, J lost 0 bases, and 11 bases lay in between. Germline CDR1 is SGHAT and CDR2 is FQNNGV. The variable domain in full, with the rest retrieved from reference TRBV11-2 and TRBJ2-5, is EAGVAQSPRYKIIEKRQSVAFWCNPISGHATLYWYQQILGQGPKLLIQFQNNGVVDDSQLPKDRFSAERLKGVDSTLKIQPAKLEDSAVYLCASSLETGRYQETQYFGPGTRLLVL.

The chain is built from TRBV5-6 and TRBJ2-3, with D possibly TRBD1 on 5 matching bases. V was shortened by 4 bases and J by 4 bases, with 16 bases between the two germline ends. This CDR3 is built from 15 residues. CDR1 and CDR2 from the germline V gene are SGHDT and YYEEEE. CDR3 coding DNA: TGTGCCAGCAGCGGGGCGGCCCCTGGGGCAGATACGCAGTATTTT. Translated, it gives CASSGAAPGADTQYF.

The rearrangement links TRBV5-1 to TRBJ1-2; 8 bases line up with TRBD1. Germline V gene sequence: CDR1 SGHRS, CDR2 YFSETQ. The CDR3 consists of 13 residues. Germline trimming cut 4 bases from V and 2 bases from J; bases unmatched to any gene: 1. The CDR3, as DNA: TGCGCCAGCAGCACAGGGGGAAACTATGGCTACACCTTC. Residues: CASSTGGNYGYTF. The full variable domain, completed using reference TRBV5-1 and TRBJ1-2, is KAGVTQTPRYLIKTRGQQVTLSCSPISGHRSVSWYQQTPGQGLQFLFEYFSETQRNKGNFPGRFSGRQFSNSRSEMNVSTLELGDSALYLCASSTGGNYGYTFGSGTRLTVV.

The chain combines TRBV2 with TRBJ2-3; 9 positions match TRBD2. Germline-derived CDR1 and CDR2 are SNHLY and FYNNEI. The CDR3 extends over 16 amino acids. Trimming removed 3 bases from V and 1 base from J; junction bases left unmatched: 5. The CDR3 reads CASSEERGAGTDTQYF. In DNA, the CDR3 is TGTGCCAGCAGTGAGGAGCGGGGGGCGGGCACAGATACGCAGTATTTT.

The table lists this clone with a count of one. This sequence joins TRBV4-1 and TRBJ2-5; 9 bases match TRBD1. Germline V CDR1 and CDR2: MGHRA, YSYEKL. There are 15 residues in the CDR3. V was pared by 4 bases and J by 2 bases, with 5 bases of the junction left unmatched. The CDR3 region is CASSLLDRGQETQYF. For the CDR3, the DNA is TGCGCCAGCAGCCTTCTGGACAGGGGACAAGAGACCCAGTACTTC.

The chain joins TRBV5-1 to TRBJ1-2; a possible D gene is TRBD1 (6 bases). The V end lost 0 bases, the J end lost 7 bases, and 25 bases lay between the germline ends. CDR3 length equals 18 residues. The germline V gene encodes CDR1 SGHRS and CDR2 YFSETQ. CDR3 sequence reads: CASSLASKGEGPEFGYTF. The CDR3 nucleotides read TGCGCCAGCAGCTTGGCCAGTAAGGGGGAAGGTCCTGAGTTTGGCTACACCTTC.